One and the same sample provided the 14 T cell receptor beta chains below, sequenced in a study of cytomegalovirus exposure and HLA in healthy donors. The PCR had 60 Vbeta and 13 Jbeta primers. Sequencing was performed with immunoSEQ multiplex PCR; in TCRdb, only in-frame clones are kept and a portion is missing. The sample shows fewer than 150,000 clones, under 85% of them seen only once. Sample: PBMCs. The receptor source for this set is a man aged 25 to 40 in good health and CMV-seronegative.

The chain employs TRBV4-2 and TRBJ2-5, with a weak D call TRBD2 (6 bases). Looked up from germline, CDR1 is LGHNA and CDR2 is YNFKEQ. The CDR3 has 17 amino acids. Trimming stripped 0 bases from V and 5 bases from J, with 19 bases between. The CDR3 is CASSQDSGGEFEETQYF. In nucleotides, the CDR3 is TGTGCCAGCAGCCAAGACTCCGGGGGAGAATTCGAGGAGACCCAGTACTTC.

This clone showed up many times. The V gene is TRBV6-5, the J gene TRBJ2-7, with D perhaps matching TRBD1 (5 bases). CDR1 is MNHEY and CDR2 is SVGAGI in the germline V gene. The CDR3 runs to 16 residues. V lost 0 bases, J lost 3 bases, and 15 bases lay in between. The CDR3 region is CASSYSEGAIFYEQYF. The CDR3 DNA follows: TGTGCCAGCAGTTACTCAGAAGGGGCCATTTTCTACGAGCAGTACTTC.

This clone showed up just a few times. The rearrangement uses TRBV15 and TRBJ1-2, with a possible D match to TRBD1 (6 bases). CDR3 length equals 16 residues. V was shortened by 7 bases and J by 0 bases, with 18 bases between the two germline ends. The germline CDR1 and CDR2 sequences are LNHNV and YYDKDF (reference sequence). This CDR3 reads CATKPTRPGANYGYTF. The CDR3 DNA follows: TGTGCCACCAAGCCAACGCGGCCAGGGGCTAACTATGGCTACACCTTC.

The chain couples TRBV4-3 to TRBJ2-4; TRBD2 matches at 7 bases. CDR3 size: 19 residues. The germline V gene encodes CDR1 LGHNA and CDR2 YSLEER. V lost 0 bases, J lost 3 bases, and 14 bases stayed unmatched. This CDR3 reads CASSQEIGGTSNFKNIQYF. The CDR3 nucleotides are TGCGCCAGCAGCCAAGAGATCGGGGGGACCTCAAATTTCAAAAACATTCAGTACTTC.

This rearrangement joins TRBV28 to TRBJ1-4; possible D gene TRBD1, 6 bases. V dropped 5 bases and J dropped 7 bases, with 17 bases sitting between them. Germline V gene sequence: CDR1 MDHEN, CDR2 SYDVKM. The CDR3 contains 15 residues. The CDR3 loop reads CASSRPGGLSEKLFF. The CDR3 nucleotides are TGTGCCAGCAGTCGCCCGGGGGGGCTTAGTGAAAAACTGTTTTTT.

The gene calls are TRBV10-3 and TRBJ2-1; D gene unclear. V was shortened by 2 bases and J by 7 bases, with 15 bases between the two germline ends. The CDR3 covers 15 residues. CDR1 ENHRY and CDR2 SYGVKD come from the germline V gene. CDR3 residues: CAISEKTLLENEQFF. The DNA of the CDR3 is TGTGCCATCAGTGAGAAGACCCTCTTGGAGAATGAGCAGTTCTTC.

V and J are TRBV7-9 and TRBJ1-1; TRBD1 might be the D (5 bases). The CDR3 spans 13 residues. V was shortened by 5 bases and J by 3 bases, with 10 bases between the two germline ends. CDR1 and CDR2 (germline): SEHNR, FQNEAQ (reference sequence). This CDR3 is CASSLEGDTEAFF. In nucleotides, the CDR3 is TGTGCCAGCAGCCTAGAAGGGGACACTGAAGCTTTCTTT.

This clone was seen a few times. CDR3 sequence (DNA): TGTGCCAGCAGTTTACGAGGACAGGAAAGCTTCTATGGCTACACCTTC. Translating gives CASSLRGQESFYGYTF. The rearrangement uses TRBV6-5 and TRBJ1-2; 7 bases agree with TRBD1. This CDR3 is built from 16 residues. The V gene's germline CDR1 is MNHEY and CDR2 SVGAGI. Trimming removed 4 bases from V and 4 bases from J; junction bases left unmatched: 12.

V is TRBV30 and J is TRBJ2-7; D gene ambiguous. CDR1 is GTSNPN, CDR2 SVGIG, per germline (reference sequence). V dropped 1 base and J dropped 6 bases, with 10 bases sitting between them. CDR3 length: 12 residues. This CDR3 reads CAWSAKVTEQYF. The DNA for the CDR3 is TGTGCCTGGAGTGCTAAAGTAACCGAGCAGTACTTC. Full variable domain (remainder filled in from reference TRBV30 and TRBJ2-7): SQTIHQWPATLVQPVGSPLSLECTVEGTSNPNLYWYRQAAGRGLQLLFYSVGIGQISSEVPQNLSASRPQDRQFILSSKKLLLSDSGFYLCAWSAKVTEQYFGPGTRLTVT.

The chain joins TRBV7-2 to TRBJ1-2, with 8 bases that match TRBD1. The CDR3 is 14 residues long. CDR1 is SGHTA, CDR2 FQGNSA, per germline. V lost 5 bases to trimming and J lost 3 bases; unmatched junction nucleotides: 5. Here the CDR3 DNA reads TGTGCCAGCAGCCTACAGGGGGTCTACTATGGCTACACCTTC. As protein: CASSLQGVYYGYTF.

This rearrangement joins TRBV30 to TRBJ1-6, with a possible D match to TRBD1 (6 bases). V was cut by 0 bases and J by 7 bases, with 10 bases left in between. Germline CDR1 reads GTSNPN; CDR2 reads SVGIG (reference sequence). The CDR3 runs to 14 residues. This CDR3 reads CAWSVSRGNSPLHF. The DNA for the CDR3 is TGTGCCTGGAGTGTATCCAGGGGCAATTCACCCCTCCACTTT.

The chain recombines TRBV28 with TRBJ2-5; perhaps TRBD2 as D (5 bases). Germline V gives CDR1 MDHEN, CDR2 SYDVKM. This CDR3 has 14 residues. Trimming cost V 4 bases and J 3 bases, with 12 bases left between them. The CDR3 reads CASSSPSREETQYF. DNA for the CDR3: TGTGCCAGCAGTTCCCCTTCGAGGGAAGAGACCCAGTACTTC.

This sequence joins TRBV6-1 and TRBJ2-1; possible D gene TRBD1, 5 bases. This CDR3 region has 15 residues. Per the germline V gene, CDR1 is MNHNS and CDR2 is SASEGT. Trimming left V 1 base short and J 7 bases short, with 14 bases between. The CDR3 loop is CASSEEGKGANEQFF. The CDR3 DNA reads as TGTGCCAGCAGTGAAGAGGGTAAAGGGGCAAATGAGCAGTTCTTC.

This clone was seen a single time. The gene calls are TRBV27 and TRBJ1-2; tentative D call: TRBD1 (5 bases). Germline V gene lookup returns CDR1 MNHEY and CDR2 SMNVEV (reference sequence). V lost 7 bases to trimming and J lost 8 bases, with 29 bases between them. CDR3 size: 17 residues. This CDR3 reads CASKSRSWSEGGGGYTF. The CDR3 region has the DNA TGTGCCAGCAAGTCTCGAAGCTGGAGCGAGGGCGGGGGGGGCTACACCTTC.